The entry that follows covers one TCR beta chain sequence. This entry comes from a study of blood T cell repertoires in COVID-19. Assay: immunoSEQ multiplex PCR; the TCRdb copy retains only in-frame clones and omits some. The sample consists of hundreds of thousands of clones, 86% of them appearing once. The germline V and J ends were trimmed by 1 base and 2 bases, with 9 bases remaining between them. The CDR3 is 14 residues long. Germline assignment: CDR1 SNHLY and CDR2 FYNNEI. The V call is TRBV2, the J call TRBJ2-7; TRBD2 is a possible D gene (6 bases). The clonotype comes from a woman aged 45-59 years who had recovered from COVID-19. The sequenced material came from PBMCs or T cells enriched from blood (not recorded which). The CDR3 here is CASSEDGGAYEQYF. The DNA for the CDR3 is TGTGCCAGCAGTGAAGACGGGGGTGCCTACGAGCAGTACTTC.